This T cell receptor beta chain is drawn from a study of T cell changes during pregnancy in multiple sclerosis. Assay: immunoSEQ multiplex PCR; the TCRdb copy retains only in-frame clones and omits some. Here the sample spans roughly 40,000 clones, more than 90% being singletons. The source material was CD4+ T cells from peripheral blood mononuclear cells, sampled after pregnancy. The origin of this receptor is a female donor in good health, enrolled as a control in a pregnancy study.

The CDR3 region is CASSLDSGRYNEQFF. The DNA for the CDR3 is TGTGCCAGCAGCTTAGATAGCGGGAGATACAATGAGCAGTTCTTC. The V gene is TRBV7-2, the J gene TRBJ2-1; 9 nucleotides line up with TRBD2. J lost 4 bases, V lost 1 base, and 2 bases had no gene match. The CDR3 contains 15 residues. Looked up from germline, CDR1 is SGHTA and CDR2 is FQGNSA.